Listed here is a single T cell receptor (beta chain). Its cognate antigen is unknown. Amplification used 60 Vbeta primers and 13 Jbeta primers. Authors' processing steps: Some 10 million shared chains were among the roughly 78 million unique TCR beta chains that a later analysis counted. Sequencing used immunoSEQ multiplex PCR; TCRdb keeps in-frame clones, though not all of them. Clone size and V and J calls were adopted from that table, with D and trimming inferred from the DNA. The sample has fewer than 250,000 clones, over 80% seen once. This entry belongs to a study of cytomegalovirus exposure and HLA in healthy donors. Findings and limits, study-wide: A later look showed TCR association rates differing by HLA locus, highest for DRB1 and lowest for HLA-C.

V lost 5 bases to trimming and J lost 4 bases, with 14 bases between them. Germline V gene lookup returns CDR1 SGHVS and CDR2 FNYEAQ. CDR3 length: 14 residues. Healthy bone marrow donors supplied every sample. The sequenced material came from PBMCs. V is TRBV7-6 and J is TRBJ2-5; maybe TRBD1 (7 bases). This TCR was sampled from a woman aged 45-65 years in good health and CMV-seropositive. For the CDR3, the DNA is TGTGCCAGCAGCACGACAGGGACTCGAGAGACCCAGTACTTC. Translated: CASSTTGTRETQYF.